Listed here are 8 T cell receptor beta chains from one sample, sequenced in a study of siplizumab effects on memory and regulatory T cells. Libraries were prepared by immunoSEQ multiplex PCR; TCRdb keeps only in-frame clonotypes and omits some of them. Altogether 50,000 to 75,000 clones are present, around 96% being singletons, with the ten largest covering approximately 0.1%. The sample comprised naive CD8+ T cells sorted from blood. These receptors originate from a human donor in good health.

This clone was detected once. The chain uses TRBV19 and TRBJ1-2; a possible D gene is TRBD1 (5 bases). This CDR3 is 16 amino acids long. The V and J ends lost 5 bases and 8 bases respectively, with 24 bases between them. Germline values: CDR1 LNHDA, CDR2 SQIVND (reference sequence). This CDR3 reads CASSLFPGPSLEGYTF. The DNA for the CDR3 is TGTGCCAGTAGTCTATTCCCGGGGCCTAGCCTTGAAGGCTACACCTTC.

The CDR3 is CASSSRDRINTGELFF. The CDR3 DNA sequence: TGTGCCAGCAGTTCTCGGGACAGGATTAACACCGGGGAGCTGTTTTTT. The chain employs TRBV28 and TRBJ2-2; 8 nucleotides line up with TRBD1. The V gene end was trimmed by 4 bases and the J gene end by 2 bases; junction bases not matched to a gene: 6. This CDR3 comprises 16 residues. Per germline, CDR1 MDHEN and CDR2 SYDVKM.

The chain employs TRBV10-2 and TRBJ1-3, with D tentatively TRBD1 (5 bases). Trimming removed 8 bases at V and 0 bases at J, with 14 bases between. This CDR3 contains 15 residues. CDR1 is WSHSY, CDR2 SAAADI, per germline. CDR3 residues: CASSEGIFSGNTIYF. CDR3 coding DNA: TGCGCCAGCTCGGAGGGGATCTTCTCTGGAAACACCATATATTTT.

The chain employs TRBV7-6 and TRBJ2-2; D gene ambiguous. Trimming shortened V by 1 base and J by 7 bases, and 7 bases separated the two germline ends. There are 13 residues in the CDR3. The germline V gene encodes CDR1 SGHVS and CDR2 FNYEAQ. The CDR3 is CASSLGGSGELFF. CDR3 sequence (DNA): TGTGCCAGCAGCTTAGGGGGTAGCGGGGAGCTGTTTTTT.

The chain combines TRBV4-1 with TRBJ2-1; TRBD2 matches at 8 bases. Germline CDR1 reads MGHRA; CDR2 reads YSYEKL. The CDR3 totals 16 residues. The V and J ends lost 0 bases and 8 bases, in that order; junction bases with no gene match: 9. CDR3 sequence reads: CASSQDDGGARYEQFF. CDR3 DNA sequence: TGCGCCAGCAGCCAAGATGACGGGGGGGCCCGCTATGAGCAGTTCTTC.

The V call is TRBV10-2, the J call TRBJ1-1; D uncertain. The length of the CDR3 is 15 residues. The ends were cut back, 2 bases at V and 6 bases at J, with 16 bases in the middle. Looked up from germline, CDR1 is WSHSY and CDR2 is SAAADI. The chain's CDR3 is CASSERLQLNPEAFF. Here the CDR3 DNA reads TGCGCCAGCAGTGAGCGACTACAGCTCAACCCTGAAGCTTTCTTT.

This sequence joins TRBV4-3 and TRBJ1-2; D unclear. The V gene's germline CDR1 is LGHNA and CDR2 YSLEER. The CDR3 covers 19 residues. V lost 0 bases, J lost 1 base, and 21 bases lay in between. The DNA for the CDR3 is TGCGCCAGCAGCCAAGAAGGAGGGCTTCTCTCTGGAATTAACTATGGCTACACCTTC. It yields the protein CASSQEGGLLSGINYGYTF.

The V and J genes are TRBV29-1 and TRBJ2-7, with D perhaps matching TRBD1 or TRBD2 (5 bases each). V was shortened by 2 bases and J by 2 bases, with 10 bases between the two germline ends. Germline V CDR1 and CDR2: SQVTM, ANQGSEA. This CDR3 contains 13 residues. The CDR3 DNA is TGCAGCGTTGAAAGGCAGGGACCCTACGAGCAGTACTTC. This translates into CSVERQGPYEQYF.